The rows below give T cell receptor beta chains drawn from one sample of a study of blood T cell repertoires in COVID-19. The protocol was immunoSEQ multiplex PCR, while the TCRdb copy is restricted to in-frame clones and leaves out a portion. The sample has approximately 210,000 clones, approximately 87% seen once. Sequencing was carried out using peripheral blood. The receptor set was obtained from a woman in her sixties or seventies with active or convalescent COVID-19. CDR3s include the opening cysteine and the closing phenylalanine or tryptophan. D genes are given only for firm matches. Part of the rows lack a size; the others show once, few, many or a class for expanded clones.

TRBJ2-7 | once | TRBV18 | NA | TGTGCCAGCTCACCACCGGGGAGGAGCTCCTACGAGCAGTACTTC | CASSPPGRSSYEQYF
TRBJ2-3 | once | TRBV20-1 | TRBD2 | TGCAGTGCTAGTATTAGCGGGAGGGCCGCAGATACGCAGTATTTT | CSASISGRAADTQYF
TRBJ2-7 | NA | TRBV7-8 | TRBD2 | TGTGCCAGCAGCCCGCCGCGGGGGGACTCCTACGAGCAGTACTTC | CASSPPRGDSYEQYF
TRBJ2-7 | NA | TRBV3-1/TRBV3-2 | TRBD2 | TGTGCCAGCAGCCTGCTGACTAGCGGATACGAGCAGTACTTC | CASSLLTSGYEQYF
TRBJ1-2 | NA | TRBV18 | NA | TGTGCCAGCTCACCGTTGGAGGGGCACTCTAACTATGGCTACACCTTC | CASSPLEGHSNYGYTF
TRBJ2-1 | NA | TRBV5-8 | TRBD2 | TGTGCCAGCAGCCCGGCCGGGACTAGCGGGGGGTACTCCTACAATGAGCAGTTCTTC | CASSPAGTSGGYSYNEQFF
TRBJ2-7 | NA | TRBV13 | TRBD2 | TGTGCCAGCAGCGGGAGGGAGAGGTGGCAGTACTTC | CASSGRERWQYF
TRBJ2-1 | NA | TRBV30 | TRBD1 | TGTGCCTGGGGCAGGGGGCTATACAATGAGCAGTTCTTC | CAWGRGLYNEQFF
TRBJ1-4 | once | TRBV7-2 | TRBD1 | TGTGCCAGCAGCTTTTTGACAGGGGGCGGTGAAAAACTGTTTTTT | CASSFLTGGGEKLFF
TRBJ2-5 | NA | TRBV6-5 | NA | TGTGCCAGCACCTTTAGTGAGACCCAGTACTTC | CASTFSETQYF
TRBJ2-1 | few | TRBV6-2/TRBV6-3 | NA | TGTGCCAGCAGTGACCGGGGGGCCGCTACGTATGAGCAGTTCTTC | CASSDRGAATYEQFF
TRBJ2-7 | NA | TRBV5-1 | TRBD1 | TGCGCCAGCAGCTTGGCCCAGCTGCCCGGGACAGGGGGCGAGCAGTACTTC | CASSLAQLPGTGGEQYF
TRBJ2-7 | NA | TRBV6-1 | NA | TGTGCCAGCAGTGATCGGGGGATCGCTCCCTACGAGCAGTACTTC | CASSDRGIAPYEQYF
TRBJ2-5 | NA | TRBV30 | NA | TGTGCCTGGGCAGGGGTGGTGGAGACCCAGTACTTC | CAWAGVVETQYF
TRBJ2-5 | NA | TRBV2 | TRBD2 | TGTGCCAGCAGTGCGGGGAGGGAGAGGATCCAGTACTTC | CASSAGRERIQYF
TRBJ1-1 | NA | TRBV19 | NA | TGTGCCAGTAGTATAGCGGCAGGGGCGAACACTGAAGCTTTCTTT | CASSIAAGANTEAFF
TRBJ2-1 | NA | TRBV10-3 | NA | TGTGCCATCAGTGACGGGTCTTACAATGAGCAGTTCTTC | CAISDGSYNEQFF
TRBJ1-1 | NA | TRBV5-1 | NA | TGCGCCAGCAGCTTGGGGGCGGGAAACACTGAAGCTTTCTTT | CASSLGAGNTEAFF
TRBJ1-2 | NA | TRBV28 | TRBD1 | TGTGCCAGCAGTCGAAGGGACAGGGGTCATGGCTACACCTTC | CASSRRDRGHGYTF
TRBJ2-3 | NA | TRBV10-3 | TRBD2 | TGTGCCATAGCGGGAGGGGGGCCAGATACGCAGTATTTT | CAIAGGGPDTQYF
TRBJ2-5 | NA | TRBV5-1 | NA | TGCGCCAGCAGCTTCTTCACAGGGATCCAAGAGACCCAGTACTTC | CASSFFTGIQETQYF
TRBJ2-7 | NA | TRBV7-9 | TRBD2 | TGTGCCAGCAGCTATAGGGGAGGGCTGGACGCCCCCTCGTACGAGCAGTACTTC | CASSYRGGLDAPSYEQYF
TRBJ2-1 | NA | TRBV7-3 | NA | TGTGCCAGCAGCCCCTACCCCGCAGCGAATGAGCAGTTCTTC | CASSPYPAANEQFF
TRBJ1-1 | few | TRBV11-1 | TRBD1 | TGTGCCAGCAGCTTAGGGGACAGGGTCGCTGAAGCTTTCTTT | CASSLGDRVAEAFF
TRBJ2-1 | NA | TRBV5-1 | TRBD2 | TGCGCCAGCAGCTCGGTTAGCGGGAGGCTCTATGAGCAGTTCTTC | CASSSVSGRLYEQFF
TRBJ2-5 | NA | TRBV5-1 | TRBD2 | TGCGCCAGCAGCTTCGGGGCTAGCGGGAGGGCCTGGGAGACCCAGTACTTC | CASSFGASGRAWETQYF
TRBJ1-1 | NA | TRBV12-3/TRBV12-4 | NA | TGTGCCAGCTCGACTCCCGTAACTGAAGCTTTCTTT | CASSTPVTEAFF
TRBJ2-1 | NA | TRBV11-2 | TRBD1 | TGTGCCAGCAGCTCGGACAGGGGTGGTGAGCAGTTCTTC | CASSSDRGGEQFF
TRBJ2-6 | NA | TRBV2 | NA | TGTGCCAGCAGTGAGCAGGGTGGCTTTACGGGGGCCAACGTCCTGACTTTC | CASSEQGGFTGANVLTF
TRBJ1-5 | NA | TRBV19 | NA | TGTGCCAGTAGTCCCTTTCCGGTCCTCAACCAGCCCCAGCATTTT | CASSPFPVLNQPQHF
TRBJ1-4 | NA | TRBV27 | TRBD1 | TGTGCCAGCAGTTTATGGGGGACAGGGGGCTCAGCTAATGAAAAACTGTTTTTT | CASSLWGTGGSANEKLFF
TRBJ1-6 | NA | TRBV4-2 | TRBD1 | TGTGCCAGCAGCCCCCCGGGGAACAGGGGGAGTTCACCCCTCCACTTT | CASSPPGNRGSSPLHF
TRBJ2-2 | NA | TRBV7-6 | TRBD2 | TGTGCCAGCAGCTTAGCCCATGCGGGGGACACCGGGGAGCTGTTTTTT | CASSLAHAGDTGELFF
TRBJ1-6 | NA | TRBV2 | TRBD1 | TGTGCCAGCAGTGCCTCCGGGACAGGGAATAATTCACCCCTCCACTTT | CASSASGTGNNSPLHF
TRBJ2-1 | NA | TRBV3-1/TRBV3-2 | TRBD2 | TGTGCCAGCAGCCAACCGGGACTAGTGCGTGAGCAGTTCTTC | CASSQPGLVREQFF
TRBJ2-5 | NA | TRBV6-5 | TRBD2 | TGTGCCAGCAGTAGAGAGCGGGGGCCTGGAGAGACCCAGTACTTC | CASSRERGPGETQYF
TRBJ2-1 | NA | TRBV4-1 | NA | TGCGCCAGCAGCCTCGCAGGACAGCCCTACAATGAGCAGTTCTTC | CASSLAGQPYNEQFF
TRBJ2-7 | NA | TRBV27 | NA | TGTGCCAGCAGCCTGCGTCGGGTGGCCTACGAGCAGTACTTC | CASSLRRVAYEQYF
TRBJ1-1 | NA | TRBV30 | TRBD1 | TGTGCCTGGACGAATTCGGGGACAGGGGGCCTTGGCACTGAAGCTTTCTTT | CAWTNSGTGGLGTEAFF
TRBJ1-2 | few | TRBV30 | TRBD1 | TGTGCCTGGAATCTCAGGGGGCATAACTATGGCTACACCTTC | CAWNLRGHNYGYTF
TRBJ1-4 | NA | TRBV28 | TRBD1 | TGTGCCAGCAGCTACCCTCGGACAGGTCGACTGTTTTTT | CASSYPRTGRLFF
TRBJ2-1 | NA | TRBV19 | TRBD2 | TGTGCCAGTAGTATGTTTAGCGGGAGAGGAGAGCAGTTCTTC | CASSMFSGRGEQFF
TRBJ2-7 | NA | TRBV7-8 | TRBD1 | TGTGCCAGCAGCGCAAGCTCTCCCGGGACAGCGTACTTC | CASSASSPGTAYF
TRBJ2-1 | NA | TRBV7-3 | NA | TGTGCCAGCAGCTTACGGAGGGCCAACTACAATGAGCAGTTCTTC | CASSLRRANYNEQFF
TRBJ2-2 | NA | TRBV18 | NA | TGTGCCAGCTCACCACGGACTGTAAACACCGGGGAGCTGTTTTTT | CASSPRTVNTGELFF
TRBJ2-6 | NA | TRBV19 | NA | TGTGCCAGTAGTTTAAAATCGGGCTCTGGGGCCAACGTCCTGACTTTC | CASSLKSGSGANVLTF
TRBJ1-1 | once | TRBV10-3 | NA | TGTGCCATCAGTGAAGCGGGAGCGACTGAAGCTTTCTTT | CAISEAGATEAFF
TRBJ2-1 | NA | TRBV29-1 | TRBD2 | TGCAGCGTAACAGCGGGGGGAGGCGATGAGCAGTTCTTC | CSVTAGGGDEQFF
TRBJ1-6 | NA | TRBV7-2 | TRBD1 | TGTGCCAGCAGCTTACAGACAGGGCCTAATTCACCCCTCCACTTT | CASSLQTGPNSPLHF
TRBJ1-2 | NA | TRBV5-4 | NA | TGTGCCAGCAGCTCCGTGGCGGGGGGCAGCTATGGCTACACCTTC | CASSSVAGGSYGYTF